Below are 15 T cell receptor beta chains sequenced from a single sample in a study of cytomegalovirus exposure and HLA in healthy donors. PCR amplification relied on 60 Vbeta primers (plus 13 Jbeta primers). Data came from immunoSEQ multiplex PCR; TCRdb stores just in-frame clones and leaves some out. Altogether around 130,000 clones are present, about 85% being singletons, with the ten largest covering around 1.7%. Sequenced input: PBMCs. The receptors come from a boy aged 5-17 years in good health and CMV-seronegative.

This chain uses TRBV10-3 with TRBJ2-3; D unclear. Trimming left V 0 bases short and J 0 bases short, with 7 bases between. The germline gives CDR1 ENHRY, CDR2 SYGVKD. This CDR3 region has 15 residues. The CDR3 loop is CAISESQISTDTQYF. The DNA for the CDR3 is TGTGCCATCAGTGAGTCGCAGATTAGCACAGATACGCAGTATTTT.

V is TRBV4-3 and J is TRBJ2-5; TRBD1 matches at 7 bases. Germline values: CDR1 LGHNA, CDR2 YSLEER. J lost 1 base, V lost 3 bases, and 2 bases had no gene match. The CDR3 sequence is 14 residues long. In nucleotides, the CDR3 is TGCGCCAGCAGCCAGGGGACAGCCCAAGAGACCCAGTACTTC. It codes for CASSQGTAQETQYF.

This clone showed up just once. The chain carries TRBV6-1 and TRBJ1-1; TRBD1 aligns across 8 bases. Per the germline V gene, CDR1 is MNHNS and CDR2 is SASEGT. The CDR3 consists of 14 residues. Unmatched junction bases numbered 6, after V lost 7 bases and J lost 2 bases. The chain's CDR3 is CASTVGQGNTEAFF. In nucleotides, the CDR3 is TGTGCCAGCACAGTAGGACAGGGCAACACTGAAGCTTTCTTT.

This chain links TRBV5-6 with TRBJ2-7, with TRBD1 matching over 9 bases. Germline values: CDR1 SGHDT, CDR2 YYEEEE. V dropped 4 bases and J dropped 2; count of bases not matched to a gene: 4. The CDR3 runs to 14 residues. The CDR3 here is CASSPRTGAYEQYF. In DNA form, the CDR3 reads TGTGCCAGCAGCCCTCGGACAGGGGCCTACGAGCAGTACTTC.

The rearrangement links TRBV11-2 to TRBJ2-2; a possible D gene is TRBD2 (5 bases). The germline CDR1 and CDR2 sequences are SGHAT and FQNNGV. V was pared by 2 bases and J by 2 bases, with 6 bases between. The CDR3 sequence is 14 residues long. The CDR3 spells CASSLRGNTGELFF. The CDR3 DNA follows: TGTGCCAGCAGCTTACGGGGTAACACCGGGGAGCTGTTTTTT.

The chain is built from TRBV5-6 and TRBJ2-1; 7 bases are shared with TRBD1. The V gene's germline CDR1 is SGHDT and CDR2 YYEEEE. With V trimmed by 0 bases and J by 2 bases, 5 bases remained unmatched. This CDR3 has 16 residues. DNA for the CDR3: TGTGCCAGCAGCTTGGCAGGGGGAATCCCCTACAATGAGCAGTTCTTC. Its protein is CASSLAGGIPYNEQFF.

The chain combines TRBV18 with TRBJ2-5; D is possibly TRBD1 (5 bases). CDR3 length: 13 amino acids. Germline CDR1 is KGHSH and CDR2 is LQKENI. The germline V and J ends were trimmed by 2 bases and 4 bases, with 8 bases remaining between them. The CDR3 protein is CASSPIGAETQYF. CDR3 DNA: TGTGCCAGCTCACCAATAGGGGCAGAGACCCAGTACTTC.

V usage is TRBV6-1 and J usage is TRBJ2-1; D possibly corresponds to TRBD1 (6 bases). Germline V CDR1 and CDR2: MNHNS, SASEGT. V dropped 9 bases and J dropped 4 bases, with 16 bases sitting between them. The CDR3 runs 14 residues. CDR3 coding DNA: TGTGCCAGTTCTCCAGGACAGTTATACAATGAGCAGTTCTTC. Residues: CASSPGQLYNEQFF.

This clone was seen a handful of times. The rearrangement uses TRBV6-5 and TRBJ2-6; D is possibly TRBD1 (6 bases). The germline V gene has CDR1 MNHEY and CDR2 SVGAGI. Trimming removed 5 bases at V and 4 bases at J, with 12 bases between. The CDR3 runs 15 residues. DNA for the CDR3: TGTGCCAGCAGTCCGTCAGGGGCCGGGGCCAACGTCCTGACTTTC. Translation gives CASSPSGAGANVLTF.

A single count supports this clone. The chain combines TRBV4-2 with TRBJ2-7; 7 bases align to TRBD1. The CDR3 spans 14 residues. The germline V gene has CDR1 LGHNA and CDR2 YNFKEQ. The junction had 7 bases not matched to a gene; V was cut back by 3 bases and J by 5 bases. The CDR3 DNA sequence: TGTGCCAGCAGCCAGACAGGGAAAGACGACGAGCAGTACTTC. Translating it yields CASSQTGKDDEQYF.

J is TRBJ2-1 and V is TRBV9; TRBD2 matches 10 bases. Germline V gene sequence: CDR1 SGDLS, CDR2 YYNGEE. This CDR3 is 15 amino acids long. Trimming at V came to 4 bases and at J to 7 bases, leaving 8 bases not matched to a gene. The CDR3 region is CASSPRNSGGNEQFF. The CDR3 DNA reads TGTGCCAGCAGCCCCCGTAATAGCGGGGGGAATGAGCAGTTCTTC.

The V gene is TRBV6-1, the J gene TRBJ2-3; D may be TRBD2 (5 bases). V was clipped by 7 bases and J by 4 bases, with 18 bases between them. The length of the CDR3 is 15 residues. Germline V gene data show CDR1 as MNHNS and CDR2 as SASEGT. The CDR3 loop reads CASKPDDGGADTQYF. Written as DNA, the CDR3 is TGTGCCAGCAAACCGGACGACGGAGGCGCAGATACGCAGTATTTT.

J is TRBJ2-5 and V is TRBV13; 14 bases agree with TRBD2. The CDR3 length is 15 residues. Germline CDR1 PRHDT, CDR2 FYEKMQ (reference sequence). With 5 bases clipped from V and 5 bases from J, the junction kept 4 bases outside the gene matches. CDR3 residues: CASSSRLAGGETQYF. For the CDR3, the DNA is TGTGCCAGCAGCAGCAGACTAGCGGGAGGGGAGACCCAGTACTTC. Based on the CDR3 plus reference TRBV13 and TRBJ2-5, the full variable domain is AAGVIQSPRHLIKEKRETATLKCYPIPRHDTVYWYQQGPGQDPQFLISFYEKMQSDKGSIPDRFSAQQFSDYHSELNMSSLELGDSALYFCASSSRLAGGETQYFGPGTRLLVL.

The V gene is TRBV4-1, the J gene TRBJ2-7; 7 nucleotides match TRBD2. The CDR3 consists of 20 residues. The germline V gene has CDR1 MGHRA and CDR2 YSYEKL. The V segment lost 4 bases and the J segment 2 bases; nucleotides outside the gene matches: 23. CDR3 sequence: CASSPLSRGSTPRGAYEQYF. CDR3 nucleotide sequence: TGCGCCAGCAGCCCCCTTAGCCGCGGGAGTACACCCCGGGGGGCCTACGAGCAGTACTTC.

The V gene is TRBV6-5, the J gene TRBJ2-1; TRBD2 matches at 13 bases. Per germline, CDR1 MNHEY and CDR2 SVGAGI. J was trimmed by 10 bases and V by 8 bases; bases with no gene match: 14. The CDR3 totals 16 residues. The CDR3 here is CASGSPGLAGLREQFF. The CDR3 bases are TGTGCCAGCGGTTCCCCGGGACTAGCGGGATTGCGAGAGCAGTTCTTC.